These 11 T cell receptor beta chains share one sample of origin, sequenced in a study of neurological immune-mediated disorders. TCRdb itself ran the 5' RACE reads through MiXCR, one entry per CDR3 protein. Counted here are around 52,000 distinct CDR3 sequences, more than 5% occurring once; the ten biggest clones make up approximately 1.5%. Sequencing was performed on CD4+ T cells from blood. The receptors shown here come from a woman under 30 with multiple sclerosis.

This clonotype was seen at least ten times. The rearrangement joins TRBV5-6 to TRBJ1-6, with unresolved D. The CDR3 covers 15 residues. CDR1 and CDR2 from the germline V gene are SGHDT and YYEEEE. The ends were cut back, 0 bases at V and 8 bases at J, with 12 bases in the middle. The CDR3 spells CASSLAASVYSPLHF. CDR3 DNA: TGTGCCAGCAGCTTGGCGGCCTCAGTGTATTCACCCCTCCACTTT.

This clonotype occurred many times. The chain combines TRBV5-5 with TRBJ1-1; 9 bases are shared with TRBD1. The germline V gene has CDR1 SGHKS and CDR2 YYEKEE (reference sequence). The CDR3 is 15 residues long. The trim removed 3 bases at V and 1 base at J, leaving 4 bases unmatched. The CDR3 protein is CASSWTGEGNTEAFF. For the CDR3, the DNA is TGTGCCAGCAGCTGGACAGGGGAGGGGAACACTGAAGCTTTCTTT.

The table lists this clonotype with many counts. The chain combines TRBV18 with TRBJ1-5, with D hard to call. The CDR3 has 15 amino acids. V dropped 2 bases and J dropped 2 bases, with 10 bases sitting between them. Per the germline V gene, CDR1 is KGHSH and CDR2 is LQKENI. CDR3 loop: CASSPATMGNQPQHF. As DNA, the CDR3 is TGTGCCAGCTCACCAGCAACTATGGGCAATCAGCCCCAGCATTTT. Full variable domain (outside the CDR3, taken from reference TRBV18 and TRBJ1-5): NAGVMQNPRHLVRRRGQEARLRCSPMKGHSHVYWYRQLPEEGLKFMVYLQKENIIDESGMPKERFSAEFPKEGPSILRIQQVVRGDSAAYFCASSPATMGNQPQHFGDGTRLSIL.

This clonotype was counted ten times or more. The chain is built from TRBV5-1 and TRBJ1-2; D is possibly TRBD1 (5 bases). CDR1 and CDR2 from the germline V gene are SGHRS and YFSETQ. CDR3 length equals 14 residues. V gave up 5 bases and J gave up 1 base, with 12 bases separating them. CDR3 DNA: TGCGCCAGCAGGGAGGGGACGGTTAACTATGGCTACACCTTC. This translates into CASREGTVNYGYTF.

This clonotype was seen at least ten times. The rearrangement links TRBV11-3 to TRBJ2-5; 12 nucleotides match TRBD2. Germline V CDR1 and CDR2: SGHNT, YENEEA. With V trimmed by 5 bases and J by 4 bases, 8 bases remained unmatched. The CDR3 consists of 16 residues. CDR3 nucleotide sequence: TGTGCCAGCAGCCACCGACTAGCGGGGGCGGGAGAGACCCAGTACTTC. Translated: CASSHRLAGAGETQYF.

This clonotype occurred many times. This chain uses TRBV12-5 with TRBJ2-2; 9 nucleotides agree with TRBD2. Losses at the gene ends were 0 bases for V and 2 bases for J; bases not matched to a gene: 7. This CDR3 is built from 18 residues. Per germline, CDR1 LGHNT and CDR2 FRNRAP. DNA for the CDR3: TGTGCTAGTGGTTTGGTAAGGTTAGCGGGAGTTAACACCGGGGAGCTGTTTTTT. Translation gives CASGLVRLAGVNTGELFF.

In this sample, this clonotype turned up many times. The chain carries TRBV20-1 and TRBJ2-1; 8 positions agree with TRBD2. Per germline, CDR1 DFQATT and CDR2 SNEGSKA (reference sequence). The CDR3 runs to 14 residues. V shed 3 bases and J 10 bases; nucleotides not matched to a gene: 11. This CDR3 is CSARTIGREEEQFF. The DNA for the CDR3 is TGCAGTGCTAGGACAATAGGGCGGGAGGAGGAGCAGTTCTTC.

This clonotype was detected many times. The chain joins TRBV28 to TRBJ1-5; TRBD1 matches 9 bases. Trimming at V came to 4 bases and at J to 6 bases, leaving 13 bases not matched to a gene. CDR1 and CDR2 from the germline V gene are MDHEN and SYDVKM. CDR3 length equals 17 residues. For the CDR3, the DNA is TGTGCCAGCAGTTCAACAGGGGGCTCCTTTGGGGGTCAGCCCCAGCATTTT. Its protein product is CASSSTGGSFGGQPQHF.

Ten or more counts support this clonotype. J is TRBJ1-2 and V is TRBV5-1; 7 nucleotides match TRBD1. In germline, CDR1 is SGHRS, CDR2 YFSETQ. CDR3 size: 15 residues. The V and J ends lost 4 bases and 6 bases, in that order; junction bases with no gene match: 12. The CDR3 sequence is CASSGGTAPFDGYTF. CDR3 DNA: TGCGCCAGCAGCGGCGGGACAGCACCCTTCGATGGCTACACCTTC.

This clonotype was seen repeatedly, ten times or more. The chain employs TRBV20-1 and TRBJ1-1; no clear D gene. The germline V gene has CDR1 DFQATT and CDR2 SNEGSKA (reference sequence). This CDR3 is built from 11 residues. V lost 0 bases and J lost 8, with 7 bases in between. CDR3 residues: CSAREAREAFF. DNA for the CDR3: TGCAGTGCTAGAGAGGCCAGGGAAGCTTTCTTT.

This clonotype was picked up many times. The rearrangement uses TRBV20-1 and TRBJ2-7; the match to TRBD2 covers 14 bases. Per the germline V gene, CDR1 is DFQATT and CDR2 is SNEGSKA (reference sequence). The CDR3 is 17 residues long. The V segment lost 1 base and the J segment 4 bases; nucleotides outside the gene matches: 9. This CDR3 is CSARVLTSGRAGYEQYV. DNA of the CDR3: TGCAGTGCTAGAGTGTTGACTAGCGGGAGGGCCGGGTACGAGCAGTACGTC.